Below are 16 T cell receptor beta chains sequenced from a single sample in a study of T cells in Graves' hyperthyroidism and ophthalmopathy. The source material, RNA transcripts, was used to amplify TCR beta CDR3 regions. The HTBI set primed first-round TCR CDR3 RT-PCR. TCRdb called the multiplex PCR reads again in MiXCR, with one record for every CDR3 protein. The sample yields about 410,000 distinct CDR3 sequences, roughly 14% seen once. The sample comprised blood. Source of these receptors: a woman in her twenties or thirties with Graves' ophthalmopathy.

This clonotype was counted many times. The genes are TRBV6-1 and TRBJ1-3; D gene unclear. This CDR3 contains 15 residues. Deletions cut 1 base from V and 0 bases from J, with 7 bases between. From germline, CDR1 is MNHNS and CDR2 SASEGT. CDR3 loop: CASSEGFSSGNTIYF. The CDR3 region has the DNA TGTGCCAGCAGTGAAGGATTCAGCTCTGGAAACACCATATATTTT.

This clonotype was seen ten or more times. The chain has TRBV2 and TRBJ2-3; TRBD2 matches at 13 bases. Germline V CDR1 and CDR2: SNHLY, FYNNEI. With V trimmed by 6 bases and J by 10 bases, 13 bases remained unmatched. The length of the CDR3 is 16 residues. The CDR3 sequence is CASRGTSGDFPRSQYF. CDR3 nucleotide sequence: TGTGCCAGCAGGGGGACTAGCGGGGACTTCCCGCGCTCGCAGTATTTT.

The sample holds many counts of this clonotype. The chain recombines TRBV20-1 with TRBJ1-4; 9 bases line up with TRBD1. Looked up from germline, CDR1 is DFQATT and CDR2 is SNEGSKA (reference sequence). CDR3 length: 13 residues. The J segment lost 8 bases and the V segment lost 4 bases, leaving 5 bases of the junction unmatched. The CDR3 coding sequence is TGCAGTGCTACCGGGACAGGGTGGGAAAAACTGTTTTTT. Amino acid sequence: CSATGTGWEKLFF.

This clonotype was observed at least ten times. This chain links TRBV6-1 with TRBJ2-5; TRBD1 might be the D (6 bases). V was shortened by 8 bases and J by 2 bases, with 12 bases between the two germline ends. This CDR3 is built from 13 residues. Germline V gene sequence: CDR1 MNHNS, CDR2 SASEGT. This CDR3 reads CASGRQAQETQYF. The CDR3 coding sequence is TGTGCCAGCGGAAGACAGGCGCAAGAGACCCAGTACTTC.

V is TRBV15 and J is TRBJ2-5; D is unresolved. V lost 4 bases, J lost 0 bases, and 9 bases lay in between. CDR1 is LNHNV and CDR2 is YYDKDF in the germline V gene (reference sequence). CDR3 length: 14 amino acids. The CDR3 DNA follows: TGTGCCACCAGCACTCGGTCGGACCAAGAGACCCAGTACTTC. It encodes CATSTRSDQETQYF.

This clonotype was seen at least ten times. The chain joins TRBV30 to TRBJ2-3; no clear D gene. Germline V gene lookup returns CDR1 GTSNPN and CDR2 SVGIG (reference sequence). The germline V and J ends were trimmed by 1 base and 6 bases, with 8 bases remaining between them. The CDR3 extends over 12 amino acids. In DNA form, the CDR3 reads TGTGCCTGGAGTGGGAGCGCGGATACGCAGTATTTT. Translated, it gives CAWSGSADTQYF.

This clonotype was observed at least ten times. The chain recombines TRBV20-1 with TRBJ2-1; 12 positions agree with TRBD2. Trimming removed 6 bases from V and 1 base from J; junction bases left unmatched: 7. The CDR3 totals 16 residues. From germline, CDR1 is DFQATT and CDR2 SNEGSKA (reference sequence). CDR3 residues: CSASGLAGISYNEQFF. The CDR3 bases are TGCAGTGCCAGTGGACTAGCGGGGATATCCTACAATGAGCAGTTCTTC.

The chain recombines TRBV7-8 with TRBJ2-5; 9 nucleotides match TRBD2. With 4 bases clipped from V and 6 bases from J, the junction kept 12 bases outside the gene matches. The germline gives CDR1 SGHVS, CDR2 FQNEAQ. The CDR3 totals 16 residues. CDR3 protein: CASSSPRGGGVKTQYF. CDR3 bases: TGTGCCAGCAGCTCCCCCCGCGGCGGGGGGGTAAAGACCCAGTACTTC.

This clonotype was found many times. The rearrangement joins TRBV2 to TRBJ2-1; perhaps TRBD2 as D (5 bases). V lost 1 base and J lost 7, with 11 bases in between. The CDR3 totals 14 residues. The germline gives CDR1 SNHLY, CDR2 FYNNEI. CDR3 bases: TGTGCCAGCAGTGAAGGGTCCGTAGCGAATGAGCAGTTCTTC. It translates to CASSEGSVANEQFF.

This clonotype was seen at least ten times. The chain links TRBV5-5 to TRBJ2-1; 7 positions match TRBD1. Germline V gives CDR1 SGHKS, CDR2 YYEKEE (reference sequence). The ends lost 4 bases at V and 1 base at J; junction bases unmatched: 8. This CDR3 spans 16 amino acids. CDR3 sequence reads: CASSGAGGKSYNEQFF. The CDR3, as DNA: TGTGCCAGCAGCGGGGCAGGGGGAAAATCCTACAATGAGCAGTTCTTC. Together with reference TRBV5-5 and TRBJ2-1, the CDR3 gives the full variable domain: DAGVTQSPTHLIKTRGQQVTLRCSPISGHKSVSWYQQVLGQGPQFIFQYYEKEERGRGNFPDRFSARQFPNYSSELNVNALLLGDSALYLCASSGAGGKSYNEQFFGPGTRLTVL.

This clonotype occurred many times. Here the CDR3 reads CASSQPTSDEQYF. The CDR3 DNA follows: TGTGCCAGCAGCCAGCCCACGTCGGACGAGCAGTACTTC. The V and J genes are TRBV16 and TRBJ2-7, with D hard to call. The CDR3 is made up of 13 amino acids. V lost 3 bases, J lost 5 bases, and 11 bases lay in between. The V gene's germline CDR1 is KGHSY and CDR2 FQNENV.

This clonotype was observed at least ten times. V usage is TRBV28 and J usage is TRBJ1-1; D remains unclear. Germline loops: CDR1 MDHEN, CDR2 SYDVKM. V was trimmed by 4 bases and J by 7 bases, leaving 13 bases between them. This CDR3 has 13 residues. In DNA form, the CDR3 reads TGTGCCAGCAGTTCCCCGGGTGAAGATGAAGCTTTCTTT. Amino acid sequence: CASSSPGEDEAFF.

This clonotype was observed a handful of times. The gene calls are TRBV19 and TRBJ2-2; TRBD1 agrees at 12 bases. The germline gives CDR1 LNHDA, CDR2 SQIVND (reference sequence). V trimming: 4 bases; J trimming: 4 bases; junction bases outside the gene matches: 7. This CDR3 contains 17 residues. For the CDR3, the DNA is TGTGCCAGTAGTACCTCCGGGACAGGGGGCATCACCGGGGAGCTGTTTTTT. The encoded protein is CASSTSGTGGITGELFF.

This clonotype was counted between two and nine times. Written as DNA, the CDR3 is TGTGCCACCAGCAGAAAAACAGGGCATAATTCACCCCTCCACTTT. Translating gives CATSRKTGHNSPLHF. V usage is TRBV15 and J usage is TRBJ1-6; D possibly corresponds to TRBD1 (6 bases). The CDR3 has 15 amino acids. Per the germline V gene, CDR1 is LNHNV and CDR2 is YYDKDF (reference sequence). V gave up 2 bases and J gave up 5 bases, with 10 bases separating them.

This clonotype has a count of ten or more. The rearrangement links TRBV28 to TRBJ2-7; D is perhaps TRBD2 (5 bases). The germline gives CDR1 MDHEN, CDR2 SYDVKM. Trimming removed 4 bases at V and 3 bases at J, with 19 bases between. The CDR3 sequence is 16 residues long. The CDR3 sequence is CASSYPRVRGSYEQYF. CDR3 nucleotide sequence: TGTGCCAGCAGTTATCCGCGAGTCCGGGGTAGCTACGAGCAGTACTTC.

This clonotype was recorded many times. The rearrangement uses TRBV7-9 and TRBJ2-5; a weak D match, TRBD2 (5 bases). The CDR3 sequence is 12 residues long. Germline lookup yields CDR1 SEHNR and CDR2 FQNEAQ (reference sequence). Trimming left V 7 bases short and J 6 bases short, with 12 bases between. The CDR3 DNA follows: TGTGCCAGCAAGGCGCCCGGGAAGACCCAGTACTTC. As protein: CASKAPGKTQYF.